This TCR beta chain was identified during a study of identical twins. A template switching step contributed a universal primer site, while unique molecular identifiers were present in the cDNA. From the 5' RACE reads, TCRdb called clonotypes with MiXCR, one entry per CDR3 protein. The sample yields hundreds of thousands of distinct CDR3 sequences, roughly 6.2% seen once. V lost 7 bases, J lost 4 bases, and 6 bases stayed unmatched. The CDR3 runs 14 residues. CDR1 MDHEN and CDR2 SYDVKM come from the germline V gene. Findings and caveats of the study: Sequences that were beta out-of-frame showed weaker excess twin sharing. Cord blood beta clonotypes that were abundant carried fewer insertions, and memory repertoires showed no such trend. Analyses of zero insertions could, in part, be confounded by invariant MAIT and iNKT cells.

This clonotype was seen a handful of times. Its matching antigen is unknown. The TCR was taken from a man in his late teens or twenties in good health. The sequencing input was naive T cells sorted from blood. The V call is TRBV28, the J call TRBJ2-1; 8 bases align to TRBD2. The CDR3 region is CASTPGGSYNEQFF. DNA of the CDR3: TGTGCCAGCACTCCGGGAGGGAGTTACAATGAGCAGTTCTTC.